The rows below give T cell receptor beta chains drawn from one sample of a study of T cell responses to AZD1222 COVID-19 vaccine. TCRdb keeps only in-frame clones here, not all; method: immunoSEQ multiplex PCR. The profile shows roughly 130,000 clones, 80% to 95% of them singletons. The sample was peripheral blood, taken 28 days after the second AZD1222 dose. These receptors were collected from an adult who received the AZD1222 COVID-19 vaccine. Each CDR3 is given with its conserved first and last residue. Each record gives: clone size, J gene, CDR3 length, D gene, V gene, CDR3 protein, CDR3 DNA. D genes are given only for firm matches. Some rows mark clone size as missing; the rest say once, few, many or name a class of expanded clone.

-	TRBJ2-7	15	-	TRBV9	CASSVAYGGHYEQYF	TGTGCCAGCAGCGTAGCTTACGGGGGGCACTACGAGCAGTACTTC
-	TRBJ2-4	14	-	TRBV27	CASSLMGSKNIQYF	TGTGCCAGCAGTTTAATGGGGTCCAAAAACATTCAGTACTTC
-	TRBJ1-5	15	-	TRBV4-2	CASSQKDLTGRPQHF	TGTGCCAGCAGCCAAAAGGACCTGACCGGGAGGCCCCAGCATTTT
-	TRBJ1-4	16	-	TRBV5-4	CASSLGVGATNEKLFF	TGTGCCAGCAGCTTGGGGGTCGGGGCAACTAATGAAAAACTGTTTTTT
-	TRBJ1-2	15	TRBD1	TRBV5-1	CASSPGTGNHYGYTF	TGCGCCAGCAGCCCGGGGACAGGGAATCACTATGGCTACACCTTC
-	TRBJ2-7	14	TRBD2	TRBV5-6	CASSLAGGRNEQYF	TGTGCCAGCAGCTTGGCGGGGGGTCGTAACGAGCAGTACTTC
once	TRBJ1-2	13	-	TRBV19	CASSINLDGGYTF	TGTGCCAGTAGTATTAACTTAGACGGTGGCTACACCTTC
-	TRBJ2-3	16	-	TRBV6-4	CASSEGWTSSTDTQYF	TGTGCCAGCAGTGAGGGTTGGACTTCTAGCACAGATACGCAGTATTTT
-	TRBJ2-3	11	-	TRBV27	CASSLANTQYF	TGTGCCAGCAGTTTAGCAAATACGCAGTATTTT
-	TRBJ2-3	13	-	TRBV6-5	CASSYSSVQTQYF	TGTGCCAGCAGTTACTCGAGCGTACAGACGCAGTATTTT